These 28 T cell receptor beta chains were all obtained from the same sample, sequenced in a study of blood T cell repertoires in COVID-19. Data came from immunoSEQ multiplex PCR; TCRdb stores just in-frame clones and leaves some out. The sample records about 76,000 clones, approximately 86% being singletons. Sequenced material: peripheral blood. The source is a human donor in a cohort sampled during active COVID-19.

V usage is TRBV9 and J usage is TRBJ2-1; 10 bases line up with TRBD2. The CDR3 spans 15 residues. Germline values: CDR1 SGDLS, CDR2 YYNGEE. After removal of 5 bases from V and 7 bases from J, the junction contained 9 bases not matched to a gene. CDR3 DNA sequence: TGTGCCAGCAGTCAACAAGCGGGAGGGCCGAATGAGCAGTTCTTC. This translates into CASSQQAGGPNEQFF.

This chain links TRBV11-2 with TRBJ1-2; maybe TRBD1 (5 bases). Trimming removed 7 bases at V and 8 bases at J, with 17 bases between. The CDR3 runs to 13 residues. The germline CDR1 and CDR2 sequences are SGHAT and FQNNGV. The CDR3 is CASTAGGGHGYTF. Here the CDR3 DNA reads TGTGCCAGCACCGCCGGGGGAGGCCACGGCTACACCTTC.

This chain joins TRBV4-3 and TRBJ1-3; TRBD1 matches at 7 bases. Germline CDR1 LGHNA, CDR2 YSLEER. The V and J ends lost 1 base and 8 bases, in that order; junction bases with no gene match: 5. The CDR3 runs to 14 residues. Here the CDR3 DNA reads TGCGCCAGCAGCCAAGCGACAGGGCGTGACACCATATATTTT. Translating it yields CASSQATGRDTIYF.

The rearrangement links TRBV7-4 to TRBJ2-5, with D unresolved. Germline CDR1 reads SGHVT; CDR2 reads SQSDAQ. This CDR3 has 15 amino acids. Trimming took 4 bases from V and 1 from J, leaving 13 bases between them. The CDR3 here is CASSSRRDLQETQYF. CDR3 sequence (DNA): TGTGCCAGCAGCTCGAGGCGTGACCTCCAAGAGACCCAGTACTTC.

The V gene is TRBV24-1, the J gene TRBJ1-1; no firm D call. The CDR3 covers 11 residues. From germline, CDR1 is KGHDR and CDR2 SFDVKD. Trimming cost V 2 bases and J 11 bases, with 8 bases left between them. CDR3: CATSDSRWAFF. In DNA form, the CDR3 reads TGTGCCACCAGTGATTCCCGGTGGGCTTTCTTT.

The chain joins TRBV7-9 to TRBJ2-7, with a possible D match to TRBD2 (6 bases). Per germline, CDR1 SEHNR and CDR2 FQNEAQ (reference sequence). V was clipped by 8 bases and J by 4 bases, with 15 bases between them. CDR3 length: 13 residues. The CDR3 reads CASRPGAEYEQYF. CDR3 DNA sequence: TGTGCCAGCCGTCCGGGAGCAGAGTACGAGCAGTACTTC.

CDR3 in DNA: TGTGCCAGCAGCTTCTGGGACAGGGGGCGCGAGAAGAATGAGCAGTTCTTC. Residues: CASSFWDRGREKNEQFF. V is TRBV11-2 and J is TRBJ2-1; 12 bases fit TRBD1. The V gene end was trimmed by 3 bases and the J gene end by 7 bases; junction bases not matched to a gene: 10. This CDR3 is 17 amino acids long. CDR1 is SGHAT, CDR2 FQNNGV, per germline.

Here the CDR3 reads CASSIPRTGEPNEQFF. The CDR3 DNA reads as TGTGCCAGCAGTATCCCCAGGACAGGGGAGCCTAATGAGCAGTTCTTC. This chain uses TRBV6-6 with TRBJ2-1; 9 nucleotides agree with TRBD1. The CDR3 loop spans 16 amino acids. Germline CDR1 reads MNHNY; CDR2 reads SVGAGI (reference sequence). V lost 5 bases to trimming and J lost 7 bases; unmatched junction nucleotides: 12.

This chain uses TRBV9 with TRBJ2-7; D perhaps matches TRBD2 (6 bases). Trimming removed 0 bases from V and 2 bases from J, with 12 bases in between. This CDR3 is 15 amino acids long. Germline CDR1 reads SGDLS; CDR2 reads YYNGEE. The CDR3 nucleotides read TGTGCCAGCAGCGTAGGTGGCGGGGCCACCTACGAGCAGTACTTC. Its translation: CASSVGGGATYEQYF.

Notes on this clone: A read error may produce the germline difference seen at one junction end. The chain is built from TRBV7-9 and TRBJ2-7; 11 nucleotides line up with TRBD2. CDR3 size: 14 residues. The germline CDR1 and CDR2 sequences are SEHNR and FQNEAQ (reference sequence). CDR3 nucleotides: TGTGCCAGCAGCGTAGCGGGGGGGCTTGGCGAGCAGTACTTC. This sequence encodes CASSVAGGLGEQYF. The variable domain in full, with the rest retrieved from reference TRBV7-9 and TRBJ2-7, is DTGVSQNPRHKITKRGQNVTFRCDPISEHNRLYWYRQTLGQGPEFLTYFQNEAQLEKSRLLSDRFSAERPKGSFSTLEIQRTEQGDSAMYLCASSVAGGLGEQYFGPGTRLTVT.

The J gene is TRBJ2-7, the V gene TRBV19; the match to TRBD1 covers 9 bases. V lost 5 bases and J lost 5; bases outside the gene matches: 4. Germline V CDR1 and CDR2: LNHDA, SQIVND (reference sequence). This CDR3 has 13 residues. The DNA for the CDR3 is TGTGCCAGTAGTGTAACAGGGGGCCACGAGCAGTACTTC. The encoded protein is CASSVTGGHEQYF.

The chain couples TRBV5-1 to TRBJ2-2; TRBD1 matches 8 bases. V gave up 0 bases and J gave up 5 bases; unmatched junction bases: 6. CDR3 length equals 16 residues. The germline gives CDR1 SGHRS, CDR2 YFSETQ. CDR3 sequence (DNA): TGCGCCAGCAGCTTGGTCGGACAGGGTAATACCGGGGAGCTGTTTTTT. Its translation: CASSLVGQGNTGELFF.

This chain links TRBV28 with TRBJ2-3, with 11 nucleotides matching TRBD2. The CDR3 is 18 residues long. CDR1 and CDR2 (germline): MDHEN, SYDVKM. The trim removed 5 bases at V and 2 bases at J, leaving 12 bases unmatched. CDR3 nucleotide sequence: TGTGCCAGCAGTCCCACTCACCGACTAGCGGGGTTCACAGATACGCAGTATTTT. This encodes CASSPTHRLAGFTDTQYF.

This clone was recorded only once. The rearrangement uses TRBV7-9 and TRBJ1-1, with unresolved D. CDR1 and CDR2 (germline): SEHNR, FQNEAQ (reference sequence). The CDR3 totals 16 residues. Trimming left V 1 base short and J 6 bases short, with 18 bases between. As DNA, the CDR3 is TGTGCCAGCAGCTTAGAACCACTCGACAAAATCTCTGAAGCTTTCTTT. Translated, it gives CASSLEPLDKISEAFF.

The table lists this clone with a count of one. The rearrangement links TRBV3-1 (or the pseudogene TRBV3-2) to TRBJ2-7, with D unclear. V was cut by 4 bases and J by 5 bases, with 21 bases left in between. This CDR3 has 16 amino acids. Germline V gives CDR1 LGHDT, CDR2 YNNKEL (reference sequence). In nucleotides, the CDR3 is TGTGCCAGCAGCCCGTACCGAGGAGAGGAACTGGACGAGCAGTACTTC. Translation gives CASSPYRGEELDEQYF.

The rearrangement uses TRBV29-1 and TRBJ1-5; D unclear. CDR3 size: 17 residues. Trimming pared 8 bases from V and 2 bases from J, leaving 25 bases between. The germline gives CDR1 SQVTM, CDR2 ANQGSEA. CDR3: CSPTKLRHLKGNQPQHF. CDR3 DNA: TGCAGCCCCACCAAGCTACGACACCTCAAGGGCAATCAGCCCCAGCATTTT.

The chain uses TRBV6-5 and TRBJ1-2, with D possibly TRBD1 on 6 matching bases. This CDR3 is built from 12 residues. The germline V and J ends were trimmed by 4 bases and 9 bases, with 12 bases remaining between them. Germline V CDR1 and CDR2: MNHEY, SVGAGI. This CDR3 reads CASSSEDSSYTF. CDR3 in DNA: TGTGCCAGCAGTTCCGAGGACAGCAGCTACACCTTC.

This clone appeared a few times. CDR3 in DNA: TGTGCCACTTCGGTGGGGCGCGAGCAGTACTTC. Encoded protein: CATSVGREQYF. J is TRBJ2-7 and V is TRBV10-3; weak D call: TRBD1 (5 bases). Germline CDR1 is ENHRY and CDR2 is SYGVKD. The CDR3 is 11 amino acids. V was cut by 10 bases and J by 6 bases, with 13 bases left in between.

The chain couples TRBV10-2 to TRBJ2-1; D may be TRBD2 (5 bases). Trimming removed 8 bases from V and 5 bases from J, with 22 bases in between. The CDR3 has 16 amino acids. Germline V CDR1 and CDR2: WSHSY, SAAADI. The CDR3 region is CASGSSSVSVDNEQFF. The CDR3 nucleotides read TGCGCCAGCGGGAGTTCCTCTGTGTCGGTTGACAATGAGCAGTTCTTC.

The chain couples TRBV6-5 to TRBJ2-7; 10 bases map to TRBD1. Trimming took 2 bases from V and 1 from J; bases not matched to a gene: 5. Per germline, CDR1 MNHEY and CDR2 SVGAGI. This CDR3 comprises 16 residues. The CDR3 region is CASSYTRTGGSYEQYF. The CDR3 nucleotides read TGTGCCAGCAGTTACACCCGGACAGGGGGGTCCTACGAGCAGTACTTC.

The rearrangement uses TRBV7-2 and TRBJ2-3; 11 bases map to TRBD2. Germline V gives CDR1 SGHTA, CDR2 FQGNSA. The CDR3 loop spans 18 amino acids. The junction had 11 bases not matched to a gene; V was cut back by 2 bases and J by 4 bases. The chain's CDR3 is CASSLIMALAGDADTQYF. The CDR3, as DNA: TGTGCCAGCAGCTTAATTATGGCACTAGCGGGAGACGCAGATACGCAGTATTTT.

The rearrangement joins TRBV27 to TRBJ1-5; the D gene is possibly TRBD1 (5 bases). V was shortened by 4 bases and J by 3 bases, with 10 bases between the two germline ends. Germline CDR1 and CDR2: MNHEY and SMNVEV (reference sequence). This CDR3 contains 14 residues. The CDR3 nucleotides read TGTGCCAGCAGTTGGCAGGGCCTCAATCAGCCCCAGCATTTT. It yields the protein CASSWQGLNQPQHF.

The chain uses TRBV10-3 and TRBJ2-1; a weak D match, TRBD2 (7 bases). Trimming took 11 bases from V and 8 from J, leaving 13 bases between them. The CDR3 runs 11 residues. CDR1 and CDR2 (germline): ENHRY, SYGVKD. The chain's CDR3 is CAARGGDEQFF. CDR3 DNA sequence: TGTGCCGCCAGGGGAGGGGATGAGCAGTTCTTC.

The V and J genes are TRBV6-1 and TRBJ2-4; D unclear. The CDR3 runs to 14 residues. Trimming pared 1 base from V and 9 bases from J, leaving 13 bases between. Germline values: CDR1 MNHNS, CDR2 SASEGT. The CDR3 is CASSEELTESIQYF. The DNA for the CDR3 is TGTGCCAGCAGTGAAGAGTTGACGGAGAGCATTCAGTACTTC.

The CDR3 loop reads CASSLGRGPYYEQYF. CDR3 bases: TGTGCCAGCAGCTTAGGCAGGGGCCCCTACTACGAGCAGTACTTC. V is TRBV7-8 and J is TRBJ2-7, with a tentative D call TRBD1 (6 bases). Between the trimmed V and J ends, which lost 1 base and 3 bases, there was a span of 13 bases. The CDR3 contains 15 residues. Germline V gene lookup returns CDR1 SGHVS and CDR2 FQNEAQ.

Concerning this clone: Different DNA sequences within this sample yield the same CDR3. The CDR3 sequence is CASSRGQQETQYF. The CDR3 nucleotides are TGTGCCAGCTCAAGGGGGCAGCAAGAGACCCAGTACTTC. The chain links TRBV18 to TRBJ2-5, with TRBD1 matching 7 bases. This CDR3 is built from 13 residues. Losses at the gene ends were 5 bases for V and 2 bases for J; bases not matched to a gene: 2. Per the germline V gene, CDR1 is KGHSH and CDR2 is LQKENI.

The V call is TRBV7-2, the J call TRBJ2-2, with TRBD2 as a possible D gene (7 bases). The CDR3 contains 17 residues. Germline CDR1 and CDR2: SGHTA and FQGNSA. Trimming stripped 1 base from V and 4 bases from J, with 16 bases between. The CDR3 DNA reads TGTGCCAGCAGCTTAGTTGGGGGGGGGCTTCCCACCGGGGAGCTGTTTTTT. Translating gives CASSLVGGGLPTGELFF. The full variable domain, its missing parts supplied by reference TRBV7-2 and TRBJ2-2, is GAGVSQSPSNKVTEKGKDVELRCDPISGHTALYWYRQSLGQGLEFLIYFQGNSAPDKSGLPSDRFSAERTGGSVSTLTIQRTQQEDSAVYLCASSLVGGGLPTGELFFGEGSRLTVL.

The V gene is TRBV24-1, the J gene TRBJ2-1; 10 bases align to TRBD1. Germline lookup yields CDR1 KGHDR and CDR2 SFDVKD. The CDR3 is 16 residues long. The ends lost 4 bases at V and 3 bases at J; junction bases unmatched: 5. CDR3 protein: CATSDMGQGIYNEQFF. The CDR3 DNA is TGTGCCACCAGTGACATGGGACAGGGGATCTACAATGAGCAGTTCTTC.